This TCR beta chain comes out of a study of T cells in localized non-small cell lung cancer. General study results and limits: Longer overall survival associated with higher blood T cell density; shorter survival with higher adjacent-lung clonality. Measurement of T cell clonality placed uninvolved adjacent lung highest, above the level in tumor.

The V gene end was trimmed by 6 bases and the J gene end by 4 bases; junction bases not matched to a gene: 12. This CDR3 region has 16 residues. The germline gives CDR1 LNHDA, CDR2 SQIVND (reference sequence). Assay used: immunoSEQ multiplex PCR; TCRdb lists only in-frame clones, some missing. The data show about 45,000 clones, roughly nine tenths seen once. As concerns this clone: Its cognate antigen is unknown.

The sequence came from a woman aged 40 to 75 with stage II lung adenocarcinoma. The V gene is TRBV19, the J gene TRBJ2-1, with 7 bases aligning to TRBD2. The input for sequencing was PBMCs, taken before any cancer treatment. CDR3 protein: CASSPQGLVVYNEQFF. In nucleotides, the CDR3 is TGTGCCAGTAGCCCTCAAGGACTAGTAGTTTACAATGAGCAGTTCTTC.